This note documents a single T cell receptor (beta chain) sequence. No antigen is known for it. Per the germline V gene, CDR1 is SGHTA and CDR2 is FQGNSA. V shed 5 bases and J 4 bases; nucleotides not matched to a gene: 16. The CDR3 extends over 17 amino acids. The data stem from a study of cytomegalovirus exposure and HLA in healthy donors. Notes on the study in general: Sequencing likely caused a cluster of highly shared sequence variants.

PCR amplification relied on 60 Vbeta primers (plus 13 Jbeta primers). Produced via immunoSEQ multiplex PCR; TCRdb's table is partial and in-frame only. The table includes 180,000 or so clones, 79% detected once. Each donor was healthy, and each was a bone marrow donor. The specimen was PBMCs. The rearrangement links TRBV7-2 to TRBJ1-2, with TRBD1 matching 7 bases. The TCR sequence derives from a woman aged 50 to 60 in good health and CMV-seronegative. Here the CDR3 DNA reads TGTGCCAGCAGCGTTACCGGATGGGGGACAGAAATCTATGGCTACACCTTC. Protein product: CASSVTGWGTEIYGYTF. Combining the CDR3 with reference TRBV7-2 and TRBJ1-2 gives the whole variable domain GAGVSQSPSNKVTEKGKDVELRCDPISGHTALYWYRQSLGQGLEFLIYFQGNSAPDKSGLPSDRFSAERTGGSVSTLTIQRTQQEDSAVYLCASSVTGWGTEIYGYTFGSGTRLTVV.